This TCR beta chain was captured in a study of shared clonotypes between healthy human individuals. Study-level findings and limits: Researchers found naive subsets generally carried larger estimated richness than memory subsets.

With regard to this clone: Its cognate antigen is unknown.

There were only Caucasian adults among the donors, and all lived in Nashville, Tennessee. Into CD45RA+ naive and CD45RA-negative memory subsets, the CD4+ cells were split. Only in-frame clones appear in the TCRdb table, and some are missing; sequencing was by immunoSEQ multiplex PCR. The table has roughly 2.5 million clones, around nine tenths seen once. Sequenced: naive CD4+ T cells sorted from blood. Subset here: CD45RA+ positively selected. The TCR was taken from a man aged 18 to 30 in good health.

As DNA, the CDR3 is TGTGCCAGCAGTGAATTATCCAGGGCAGACACTGAAGCTTTCTTT. Translated, it gives CASSELSRADTEAFF. The chain has TRBV2 and TRBJ1-1; maybe TRBD1 (5 bases). Germline V gives CDR1 SNHLY, CDR2 FYNNEI. The CDR3 spans 15 residues. V shed 2 bases and J shed 3 bases, with 13 bases lying between them.